These 5 T cell receptor beta chains share one sample of origin, sequenced in a study of T cells in Graves' hyperthyroidism and ophthalmopathy. Authors of the study amplified TCR beta CDR3 regions from RNA transcripts. RT-PCR in the first round (using the HTBI primer set) targeted the TCR CDR3. TCRdb re-called the multiplex PCR reads with MiXCR, one entry per CDR3 protein. The sample includes approximately 640,000 distinct CDR3 sequences, 15% to 20% of them seen just once. The specimen sequenced was blood. The origin of the receptors is a man aged 50-60 years with Graves' hyperthyroidism.

The table lists this clonotype with a few counts. The CDR3 DNA reads TGCAGTGCCCAGATTATAGCCAGGGCCACAGATACGCAGTATTTT. Its translation: CSAQIIARATDTQYF. The gene calls are TRBV20-1 and TRBJ2-3, with a possible D match to TRBD1 (5 bases). The CDR3 contains 15 residues. Germline-derived CDR1 and CDR2 are DFQATT and SNEGSKA (reference sequence). V lost 6 bases, J lost 2 bases, and 18 bases lay in between.

This clonotype was seen repeatedly, ten times or more. The chain is built from TRBV12-3 or TRBV12-4 and TRBJ1-1, with unresolved D. This CDR3 region has 14 residues. Trimming removed 6 bases from V and 0 bases from J, with 11 bases in between. CDR3 residues: CASREVGLNTEAFF. As DNA, the CDR3 is TGTGCCAGCAGGGAGGTGGGGTTGAACACTGAAGCTTTCTTT.

The chain uses TRBV12-3 or TRBV12-4 and TRBJ1-6; D gene uncertain. Trimming pared 4 bases from V and 5 bases from J, leaving 15 bases between. The CDR3 has 16 residues. The CDR3 loop reads CASSSRLDLHNSPLHF. The CDR3 DNA sequence: TGTGCCAGCAGTTCGCGGTTGGACCTCCATAATTCACCCCTCCACTTT.

This clonotype was seen ten or more times. The V and J genes are TRBV11-2 and TRBJ2-2; D not resolved. Germline V gene data show CDR1 as SGHAT and CDR2 as FQNNGV. CDR3 length: 16 residues. V gave up 5 bases and J gave up 6 bases, with 19 bases separating them. This CDR3 is CASSPRSVGSSGELFF. The DNA of the CDR3 is TGTGCCAGCAGCCCTAGGTCCGTTGGTTCGTCCGGGGAGCTGTTTTTT.

This clonotype was counted a few times. V is TRBV24-1 and J is TRBJ1-2, with 9 bases that match TRBD1. Germline-derived CDR1 and CDR2 are KGHDR and SFDVKD. V trimming: 3 bases; J trimming: 7 bases; junction bases outside the gene matches: 11. The CDR3 has 16 amino acids. In DNA, the CDR3 is TGTGCCACCAGTGATATCTGGACAGGGGAAGTATCTGGCTACACCTTC. Translation gives CATSDIWTGEVSGYTF.